Listed below are T cell receptor beta chains from one sample, sequenced in a study of blood T cell repertoires in COVID-19. Produced via immunoSEQ multiplex PCR; TCRdb's table is partial and in-frame only. Found here are 85,000 to 120,000 clones, 84% of them singletons; the top ten hold around 4%. Sequencing was carried out using peripheral blood. The receptors shown here come from a human donor in a cohort sampled during active COVID-19. Each CDR3 is given with its conserved first and last residue. A D gene is named only where the DNA matches it firmly. The size entry is marked missing in some rows and otherwise reads once, few, many or a size class.

TRBV19	-	-	TRBJ1-6	CASTDGKPSSYNSPLHF	TGTGCCAGTACCGACGGGAAGCCGAGCTCCTATAATTCACCCCTCCACTTT
TRBV10-3	-	-	TRBJ1-1	CAITRDSSTEAFF	TGTGCCATCACCAGAGACAGTTCCACTGAAGCTTTCTTT
TRBV4-1	-	TRBD1	TRBJ1-3	CASSRDSQTGRNTIYF	TGCGCCAGCAGCCGGGACAGCCAAACAGGGCGTAACACCATATATTTT
TRBV28	-	-	TRBJ1-3	CASSDNRGRAGNTIYF	TGTGCCAGCAGTGATAACCGCGGCAGGGCTGGAAACACCATATATTTT
TRBV6-2/TRBV6-3	-	-	TRBJ2-7	CASSYAGNYEQYF	TGTGCCAGCAGTTACGCGGGAAACTACGAGCAGTACTTC
TRBV27	-	-	TRBJ1-6	CASSSPSRSYNSPLHF	TGTGCCAGCAGTTCCCCGTCCCGGTCCTATAATTCACCCCTCCACTTT
TRBV2	-	-	TRBJ2-7	CASSEELQGTYEQYF	TGTGCCAGCAGTGAAGAACTCCAGGGAACGTACGAGCAGTACTTC
TRBV6-5	-	TRBD1	TRBJ2-7	CASKQGVHEQYF	TGTGCCAGCAAACAGGGGGTGCACGAGCAGTACTTC
TRBV27	few	TRBD1	TRBJ1-2	CASSRTGGNGYTF	TGTGCCAGCAGCCGGACAGGGGGTAATGGCTACACCTTC
TRBV4-1	few	TRBD1	TRBJ1-1	CASSQGTANTEAFF	TGCGCCAGCAGCCAGGGGACAGCGAACACTGAAGCTTTCTTT
TRBV19	-	-	TRBJ1-5	CASMFLTGNQPQHF	TGTGCCAGTATGTTTCTAACAGGCAATCAGCCCCAGCATTTT
TRBV9	-	-	TRBJ2-3	CASSLGLGSNTQYF	TGTGCCAGCAGTCTGGGGCTAGGTTCAAATACGCAGTATTTT
TRBV25-1	-	TRBD1	TRBJ2-6	CASSRGSGANVLTF	TGTGCCAGCAGCAGGGGGTCCGGGGCCAACGTCCTGACTTTC
TRBV5-1	-	-	TRBJ1-1	CASSLNPGSMNTEAFF	TGCGCCAGCAGCTTGAATCCAGGGTCTATGAACACTGAAGCTTTCTTT
TRBV9	-	-	TRBJ1-2	CASSTRPTAEANYGYTF	TGTGCCAGCAGCACACGACCGACTGCGGAAGCTAACTATGGCTACACCTTC
TRBV7-2	-	-	TRBJ2-1	CASSLEAGEQFF	TGTGCCAGCAGCTTAGAGGCAGGCGAGCAGTTCTTC
TRBV7-2	-	-	TRBJ2-7	CASSPGLNYEQYF	TGTGCCAGCAGCCCCGGTTTGAACTACGAGCAGTACTTC
TRBV3-1/TRBV3-2	-	-	TRBJ1-2	CASSQLPGFLAGGYGYTF	TGTGCCAGCAGCCAACTCCCTGGGTTTTTGGCCGGGGGCTATGGCTACACCTTC
TRBV6-4	once	-	TRBJ1-2	CASSDFGNGYTF	TGTGCCAGCAGTGACTTCGGGAATGGCTACACCTTC
TRBV1	-	-	TRBJ1-5	CTSSQERYYSNQPQHF	TGCACCAGCAGCCAAGAGAGGTACTATAGCAATCAGCCCCAGCATTTT
TRBV6-2/TRBV6-3	many	TRBD1	TRBJ1-2	CASSFGQGFLYGYTF	TGTGCCAGCAGTTTTGGACAGGGGTTCCTCTATGGCTACACCTTC
TRBV7-2	-	TRBD2	TRBJ2-7	CASSLDWGLSYEQYF	TGTGCCAGCAGCTTAGATTGGGGACTATCCTACGAGCAGTACTTC
TRBV6-6	-	-	TRBJ1-5	CASKSRDNQPQHF	TGTGCCAGCAAAAGCAGGGACAATCAGCCCCAGCATTTT
TRBV11-3	-	TRBD1	TRBJ1-1	CASSLGTDWDRETEAFF	TGTGCCAGCAGCTTAGGTACCGATTGGGACAGGGAAACTGAAGCTTTCTTT
TRBV4-1	many	-	TRBJ1-2	CASSRSVNSGYTF	TGCGCCAGCAGCCGCTCAGTAAATTCTGGCTACACCTTC
TRBV4-2	-	TRBD1	TRBJ1-2	CASSSRTGDYGYTF	TGTGCCAGCAGCTCTCGGACAGGAGACTATGGCTACACCTTC
TRBV2	-	TRBD1	TRBJ1-1	CASSPQGTGNTEAFF	TGTGCCAGCAGCCCCCAGGGGACAGGAAACACTGAAGCTTTCTTT
TRBV5-4	-	-	TRBJ2-6	CASSADGGSGANVLTF	TGTGCCAGCAGCGCGGACGGAGGCTCTGGGGCCAACGTCCTGACTTTC